These 30 T cell receptor beta chains share one sample of origin, sequenced in a study of Graves' ophthalmopathy and Graves' hyperthyroidism. Using RNA transcripts, the TCR beta CDR3 regions were amplified. HTBI primers primed a first-round RT-PCR, and a second-round multiplex PCR followed. Using its own MiXCR run on the multiplex PCR reads, TCRdb lists one record per CDR3 protein. In the table there are about 1.1 million distinct CDR3 sequences, 35% to 45% of which are singletons. The specimen sequenced was peripheral blood or thyroid tissue (not recorded which). All receptors derive from an adult man with Graves' hyperthyroidism.

The rearrangement joins TRBV19 to TRBJ2-2; tentatively, D is TRBD2 (5 bases). V was clipped by 0 bases and J by 2 bases, with 13 bases between them. CDR1 LNHDA and CDR2 SQIVND come from the germline V gene (reference sequence). The CDR3 is made up of 17 amino acids. CDR3 sequence (DNA): TGTGCCAGTAGTATAGATTCCCCGGGGAGAAACACCGGGGAGCTGTTTTTT. Amino acids: CASSIDSPGRNTGELFF.

V is TRBV20-1 and J is TRBJ2-5; 11 bases match TRBD1. Per the germline V gene, CDR1 is DFQATT and CDR2 is SNEGSKA (reference sequence). CDR3 length equals 15 residues. J gave up 4 bases and V 5 bases, and 9 bases lay outside the gene matches. The CDR3 sequence is CSASPGQGVAETQYF. CDR3 bases: TGCAGTGCTTCCCCGGGACAGGGGGTGGCAGAGACCCAGTACTTC.

This clonotype was recorded many times. V gene TRBV7-9 combines with J gene TRBJ1-5, with D perhaps TRBD1 (5 bases). Germline loops: CDR1 SEHNR, CDR2 FQNEAQ (reference sequence). The CDR3 extends over 17 amino acids. Deletions cut 0 bases from V and 4 bases from J, with 16 bases between. The chain's CDR3 is CASSLAGWGETNQPQHF. Here the CDR3 DNA reads TGTGCCAGCAGCTTAGCGGGTTGGGGGGAAACTAATCAGCCCCAGCATTTT.

This chain links TRBV29-1 with TRBJ2-7; 10 positions agree with TRBD2. After removal of 4 bases from V and 0 bases from J, the junction contained 3 bases not matched to a gene. Germline CDR1 and CDR2: SQVTM and ANQGSEA. This CDR3 has 14 amino acids. CDR3: CSVVASGSSYEQYF. The CDR3 DNA is TGCAGCGTTGTTGCTAGCGGGAGCTCCTACGAGCAGTACTTC.

On this clonotype: Since a much larger clone is just one base distant, this may be a read error. The chain has TRBV24-1 and TRBJ2-2; D may be TRBD2 (5 bases). The CDR3 totals 13 residues. Germline values: CDR1 KGHDR, CDR2 SFDVKD. The CDR3 sequence is CAASDGLFGELFF. CDR3 nucleotide sequence: TGTGCCGCCAGTGATGGACTCTTCGGGGAGCTGTTTTTT.

The chain employs TRBV29-1 and TRBJ1-1; 8 bases are shared with TRBD1. The germline V gene has CDR1 SQVTM and CDR2 ANQGSEA. The CDR3 is made up of 14 amino acids. The V and J ends lost 7 bases and 5 bases, in that order; junction bases with no gene match: 12. The CDR3 here is CSARKSTGGTEAFF. The CDR3 DNA is TGCAGCGCCCGTAAGAGCACAGGGGGGACTGAAGCTTTCTTT.

This clonotype was observed at least ten times. The rearrangement joins TRBV5-1 to TRBJ2-7, with D possibly matching TRBD2 (5 bases). CDR1 and CDR2 (germline): SGHRS, YFSETQ. CDR3 length: 13 amino acids. V was cut by 1 base and J by 4 bases, with 9 bases left in between. DNA for the CDR3: TGCGCCAGCAGCTTGACTCCGGGGTACGAGCAGTACTTC. It specifies CASSLTPGYEQYF.

At least ten counts were recorded for this clonotype. The chain uses TRBV11-2 and TRBJ2-5, with 9 bases matching TRBD1. V lost 5 bases and J lost 5; bases outside the gene matches: 6. The CDR3 runs to 14 residues. Germline CDR1 reads SGHAT; CDR2 reads FQNNGV. CDR3 amino acids: CASSPGQGFETQYF. The DNA for the CDR3 is TGTGCCAGCAGCCCCGGACAGGGGTTTGAGACCCAGTACTTC.

As concerns this clonotype: A clone one base away is much larger, so this may be a read error. This chain connects TRBV14 to TRBJ2-2, with 9 bases matching TRBD1. Germline V gives CDR1 SGHDN, CDR2 FVKESK. This CDR3 has 15 residues. This CDR3 reads CASRLGTGNTGEPFF. The DNA for the CDR3 is TGTGCCAGCAGACTTGGGACAGGGAACACCGGGGAGCCGTTTTTT.

Concerning this clonotype: The junction departs from the called germline gene at one end, perhaps through a read error. This rearrangement joins TRBV15 to TRBJ1-2; 9 bases align to TRBD1. The CDR3 sequence is 15 residues long. Per the germline V gene, CDR1 is LNHNV and CDR2 is YYDKDF (reference sequence). The CDR3 reads CATSQRDRANYDYTF. The CDR3 bases are TGTGCCACCAGCCAACGGGACAGGGCTAACTATGACTACACCTTC.

The table lists this clonotype with many counts. In DNA, the CDR3 is TGCAGTGCTAGAGATCACGACAGGCCGACCGGTAATTCACCCCTCCACTTT. As protein: CSARDHDRPTGNSPLHF. The chain carries TRBV20-1 and TRBJ1-6, with D perhaps matching TRBD1 (6 bases). V shed 0 bases and J shed 6 bases, with 18 bases lying between them. Germline assignment: CDR1 DFQATT and CDR2 SNEGSKA (reference sequence). The CDR3 is 17 amino acids.

At least ten counts were recorded for this clonotype. The rearrangement joins TRBV20-1 to TRBJ2-7; no firm D call. The CDR3 consists of 11 residues. V was cut by 3 bases and J by 5 bases, with 8 bases left in between. CDR1 DFQATT and CDR2 SNEGSKA come from the germline V gene (reference sequence). DNA of the CDR3: TGCAGTGCTAGTTCGGCGAACGAGCAGTACTTC. Translating gives CSASSANEQYF.

This clonotype was recorded at least ten times. The rearrangement uses TRBV19 and TRBJ1-2; unclear D gene. Germline V gives CDR1 LNHDA, CDR2 SQIVND (reference sequence). CDR3 size: 14 residues. Trimming took 7 bases from V and 8 from J, leaving 20 bases between them. The CDR3 nucleotides read TGTGCCAGTACCCTCGGAGAGCCCCGCCCCGGCTACACCTTC. Amino acid sequence: CASTLGEPRPGYTF.

Notes on this clonotype: Possible read error: a much larger clone is one base away. V and J are TRBV19 and TRBJ1-6; no reliable D call. The germline V gene has CDR1 LNHDA and CDR2 SQIVND (reference sequence). The CDR3 runs 15 residues. The CDR3 sequence: CASREISGKNSPPHF. CDR3 sequence (DNA): TGTGCCAGTAGAGAAATCTCGGGGAAGAATTCACCCCCCCACTTT.

A few counts support this clonotype. The chain combines TRBV10-3 with TRBJ1-6; D not resolved. The CDR3 has 14 residues. The germline V gene encodes CDR1 ENHRY and CDR2 SYGVKD. V lost 10 bases, J lost 6 bases, and 16 bases lay in between. The CDR3 is CASRKRGSNSPLHF. In DNA, the CDR3 is TGTGCCAGTAGAAAACGGGGTAGTAATTCACCCCTCCACTTT.

The sample holds a few counts of this clonotype. The chain joins TRBV5-1 to TRBJ1-1; D is unresolved. The CDR3 is 14 amino acids. V lost 1 base to trimming and J lost 1 base, with 8 bases between them. Germline V gene sequence: CDR1 SGHRS, CDR2 YFSETQ. In DNA, the CDR3 is TGCGCCAGCAGCTTGTGGGCGACGAACACTGAAGCTTTCTTT. This translates into CASSLWATNTEAFF.

Turning to this clonotype: This may be a read error, as it is one base from a much larger clone. CDR3 protein: CASSRDQGVNSPLHF. The CDR3 bases are TGTGCCAGCAGCCGAGATCAGGGTGTGAATTCACCCCTCCACTTT. The chain uses TRBV7-6 and TRBJ1-6, with D maybe TRBD1 (5 bases). The CDR3 runs 15 residues. V was trimmed by 5 bases and J by 7 bases, leaving 15 bases between them. Germline V lookup: CDR1 SGHVS, CDR2 FNYEAQ.

This clonotype appeared many times. V is TRBV12-3 or TRBV12-4 and J is TRBJ1-2; D is perhaps TRBD1 (5 bases). V dropped 7 bases and J dropped 4 bases, with 16 bases sitting between them. This CDR3 comprises 14 residues. The CDR3 is CASTPTGTGYGYTF. The CDR3 DNA follows: TGTGCCAGCACTCCCACGGGGACCGGCTATGGCTACACCTTC.

V and J are TRBV10-3 and TRBJ2-5; weak D call: TRBD2 (6 bases). V lost 10 bases and J 5 bases, leaving 20 bases between the germline ends. The length of the CDR3 is 14 residues. Looked up from germline, CDR1 is ENHRY and CDR2 is SYGVKD. CDR3 loop: CASRELAHRETQYF. For the CDR3, the DNA is TGTGCCAGCAGGGAACTAGCCCACCGGGAGACCCAGTACTTC.

The chain combines TRBV18 with TRBJ1-1; a weak D match, TRBD1 (6 bases). The CDR3 has 17 amino acids. V was pared by 2 bases and J by 1 base, with 17 bases between. The germline gives CDR1 KGHSH, CDR2 LQKENI. CDR3 sequence (DNA): TGTGCCAGCTCACCAGGGGTGTCGTGGGGGCGGAACACTGAAGCTTTCTTT. It specifies CASSPGVSWGRNTEAFF.

This chain links TRBV12-3 or TRBV12-4 with TRBJ2-5; TRBD2 agrees at 11 bases. The CDR3 spans 18 residues. The trim removed 6 bases at V and 4 bases at J, leaving 16 bases unmatched. The chain's CDR3 is CASRREPGLAAGGETQYF. CDR3 coding DNA: TGTGCCAGCAGGCGAGAACCGGGACTAGCGGCTGGAGGAGAGACCCAGTACTTC.

V gene TRBV6-1 combines with J gene TRBJ2-5, with 7 nucleotides matching TRBD2. After removal of 4 bases from V and 4 bases from J, the junction contained 3 bases not matched to a gene. CDR3 length: 13 residues. Germline V gene lookup returns CDR1 MNHNS and CDR2 SASEGT. The CDR3 region is CASSATSRETQYF. CDR3 nucleotides: TGTGCCAGCAGTGCGACTAGCCGAGAGACCCAGTACTTC.

This clonotype was detected many times. The chain combines TRBV25-1 with TRBJ1-1; 9 bases are a match to TRBD1. Germline CDR1 reads MGHDK; CDR2 reads SYGVNS. This CDR3 spans 15 amino acids. J lost 3 bases, V lost 5 bases, and 7 bases had no gene match. CDR3 amino acids: CASSNPGQGDTEAFF. The CDR3 DNA reads as TGTGCCAGCAGTAACCCGGGACAGGGAGACACTGAAGCTTTCTTT.

The chain combines TRBV6-4 with TRBJ1-4, with TRBD1 as a possible D gene (5 bases). Germline CDR1 reads MRHNA; CDR2 reads SNTAGT. V was shortened by 2 bases and J by 4 bases, with 29 bases between the two germline ends. This CDR3 has 21 residues. As DNA, the CDR3 is TGTGCCAGCAGTGACGACAGTTTTTCATTAAGCCTAAGCAGGCTTAATGAAAAACTGTTTTTT. Its protein product is CASSDDSFSLSLSRLNEKLFF.

This clonotype was counted ten times or more. The chain uses TRBV10-3 and TRBJ2-5; no clear D gene. V was trimmed by 3 bases and J by 3 bases, leaving 8 bases between them. Looked up from germline, CDR1 is ENHRY and CDR2 is SYGVKD. The CDR3 runs 13 residues. CDR3 nucleotides: TGTGCCATCAGTGAAGGCGCCAAAGAGACCCAGTACTTC. Translating gives CAISEGAKETQYF.

This clonotype was detected many times. This rearrangement joins TRBV29-1 to TRBJ1-5, with D perhaps TRBD1 (5 bases). The CDR3 totals 14 residues. Between the trimmed V and J ends, which lost 6 bases and 4 bases, there was a span of 16 bases. Germline V gene data show CDR1 as SQVTM and CDR2 as ANQGSEA. The CDR3 DNA is TGCAGCGTGAGGCGGGACGGTACAAATCAGCCCCAGCATTTT. Protein sequence: CSVRRDGTNQPQHF.

This clonotype occurred many times. CDR3 amino acids: CSVVSGTGNTIYF. CDR3 bases: TGCAGCGTTGTATCAGGGACTGGAAACACCATATATTTT. The rearrangement uses TRBV29-1 and TRBJ1-3; the D gene is possibly TRBD1 (5 bases). In germline, CDR1 is SQVTM, CDR2 ANQGSEA. Trimming removed 4 bases from V and 2 bases from J, with 9 bases in between. This CDR3 has 13 amino acids.

In its sample, this clonotype was seen many times. The CDR3 DNA reads TGTGCCACCAGCAGACGGGTGGGAACCTCTGGAAACACCATATATTTT. Residues: CATSRRVGTSGNTIYF. The chain joins TRBV15 to TRBJ1-3; D call uncertain. The V gene's germline CDR1 is LNHNV and CDR2 YYDKDF (reference sequence). The V end lost 2 bases, the J end lost 0 bases, and 11 bases lay between the germline ends. This CDR3 has 16 amino acids.

The chain joins TRBV7-2 to TRBJ2-3; 7 bases map to TRBD1. V was pared by 3 bases and J by 6 bases, with 3 bases of the junction left unmatched. Per germline, CDR1 SGHTA and CDR2 FQGNSA. The CDR3 is made up of 13 amino acids. The CDR3 DNA reads TGTGCCAGCAGCTTCCAGGGGGAGGATACGCAGTATTTT. It codes for CASSFQGEDTQYF. Variable domain in full (rest from reference TRBV7-2 and TRBJ2-3): GAGVSQSPSNKVTEKGKDVELRCDPISGHTALYWYRQSLGQGLEFLIYFQGNSAPDKSGLPSDRFSAERTGGSVSTLTIQRTQQEDSAVYLCASSFQGEDTQYFGPGTRLTVL.

The chain recombines TRBV20-1 with TRBJ2-7; no clear D gene. CDR3 length: 13 amino acids. Germline-derived CDR1 and CDR2 are DFQATT and SNEGSKA (reference sequence). V dropped 2 bases and J dropped 7 bases, with 15 bases sitting between them. DNA of the CDR3: TGCAGTGCTAGACCCCCTCTGGATTGGGAGCAGTACTTC. It codes for CSARPPLDWEQYF.